The present T cell receptor beta chain was sequenced within a study of type 1 regulatory T cells. TCRdb processed the reads anew with MiXCR; each CDR3 protein has one entry. This table holds about 39,000 distinct CDR3 sequences, 9% to 15% found once. This clonotype came up a few times. Its matching antigen is unknown. The CDR3 contains 17 residues. V was pared by 5 bases and J by 3 bases, with 20 bases between. Germline lookup yields CDR1 SGHTA and CDR2 FQGNSA. The TCR originated in a human donor in good health. The chain links TRBV7-2 to TRBJ2-4; weak D call: TRBD2 (6 bases). Sequenced input: cultured non-Tr1 T cells, either the whole culture or a sorted T cell fraction (not recorded which). CDR3 residues: CASSPFGRGPDKNIQYF. In DNA form, the CDR3 reads TGTGCCAGCAGCCCCTTCGGGCGGGGCCCAGACAAAAACATTCAGTACTTC.